This T cell receptor (beta chain) was retrieved from a study of cytomegalovirus exposure and HLA in healthy donors. Study information: About 85 million unique TCR sequences came from HLA-typed donors in an early release. Notes on the study in general: Most of the TCR beta V segments (in an earlier analysis) were productive either about 87% or about 30% of the time. Within a later analysis, the majority of CMV-associated TCR beta chains appeared HLA-restricted. There was a cluster of highly shared sequence variants that was likely a sequencing artifact.

The study ran its PCR with 60 Vbeta and 13 Jbeta primers. TCRdb's copy holds only in-frame clones and misses some; the assay was immunoSEQ multiplex PCR. The profile shows about 100,000 clones, roughly 76% of them singletons. As for this clone: Antigen specificity is unknown.

Germline V gives CDR1 GTSNPN, CDR2 SVGIG (reference sequence). Deletions cut 3 bases from V and 6 bases from J, with 12 bases between. CDR3 length equals 12 residues. The rearrangement links TRBV30 to TRBJ2-7; weak D call: TRBD2 (5 bases). The source material was PBMCs. The source of this sequence is a man aged 40-55 years in good health and CMV-seronegative. The CDR3 sequence: CAWSSDWGEQYF. CDR3 sequence (DNA): TGTGCCTGGAGCTCGGACTGGGGCGAGCAGTACTTC.